These 30 T cell receptor beta chains were all obtained from the same sample, sequenced in a study of CD8+ T cells in alopecia areata. Extraction of RNA preceded its reverse transcription into cDNA, which served as the sequencing template. TCRdb's copy holds only in-frame clones and misses some; the assay was immunoSEQ multiplex PCR. The sample yields 150,000 to 200,000 clones, approximately 57% seen once. Treatment indicated: oral pan-JAK inhibitor, 5-10 mg twice daily. Sequences were derived from CD4+ T cells sorted from blood, sampled at week 24, from a patient treated with tofacitinib. The receptors originated from a human donor with alopecia areata.

The gene calls are TRBV9 and TRBJ1-6; D not resolved. The CDR3 contains 12 residues. Per the germline V gene, CDR1 is SGDLS and CDR2 is YYNGEE. Trimming removed 3 bases at V and 10 bases at J, with 8 bases between. Here the CDR3 DNA reads TGTGCCAGCAGCGACATAAGATCACCCCTCCACTTT. As protein: CASSDIRSPLHF.

The chain uses TRBV30 and TRBJ2-1; no clear D. The CDR3 has 12 residues. Germline V gives CDR1 GTSNPN, CDR2 SVGIG (reference sequence). The V end was cut by 0 bases, the J end by 10 bases, with 10 bases between. CDR3 amino acids: CAWSVLVYEQFF. The CDR3 DNA is TGTGCCTGGAGTGTACTCGTGTACGAGCAGTTCTTC.

This clone was seen a handful of times. J is TRBJ2-7 and V is TRBV10-3, with D unresolved. Between the trimmed V and J ends, which lost 10 bases and 2 bases, there was a span of 12 bases. There are 12 residues in the CDR3. CDR1 is ENHRY, CDR2 SYGVKD, per germline. The CDR3 DNA reads as TGTGCCACCTCCGGAGAACCCTACGAGCAGTACTTC. Protein: CATSGEPYEQYF.

The chain carries TRBV27 and TRBJ2-6; no clear D. Trimming removed 4 bases from V and 4 bases from J, with 5 bases in between. Germline CDR1 is MNHEY and CDR2 is SMNVEV (reference sequence). The CDR3 sequence is 13 residues long. This CDR3 reads CASSSLGANVLTF. CDR3 in DNA: TGTGCCAGCAGTTCGTTAGGGGCCAACGTCCTGACTTTC.

The V call is TRBV15, the J call TRBJ1-2; D ambiguous. Trimming removed 5 bases at V and 3 bases at J, with 7 bases between. The length of the CDR3 is 12 residues. Germline V gene lookup returns CDR1 LNHNV and CDR2 YYDKDF (reference sequence). This CDR3 reads CATSERDYGYTF. CDR3 DNA: TGTGCCACCAGCGAACGGGACTATGGCTACACCTTC.

The chain is built from TRBV25-1 and TRBJ2-7; the match to TRBD1 covers 7 bases. Germline V CDR1 and CDR2: MGHDK, SYGVNS. The CDR3 extends over 14 amino acids. V was pared by 8 bases and J by 3 bases, with 10 bases of the junction left unmatched. The CDR3 is CASVPPGQFYEQYF. DNA of the CDR3: TGTGCCAGCGTCCCCCCGGGACAGTTCTACGAGCAGTACTTC.

V gene TRBV29-1 combines with J gene TRBJ1-1; D is ambiguous. CDR3 size: 14 residues. V gave up 4 bases and J gave up 11 bases, with 23 bases separating them. Germline-derived CDR1 and CDR2 are SQVTM and ANQGSEA. In nucleotides, the CDR3 is TGCAGCGTTGGGGAGATGTCTTTAGGGAACGACGCTTTCTTT. This codes for CSVGEMSLGNDAFF. The whole variable domain, filled in from reference TRBV29-1 and TRBJ1-1, reads SAVISQKPSRDICQRGTSLTIQCQVDSQVTMMFWYRQQPGQSLTLIATANQGSEATYESGFVIDKFPISRPNLTFSTLTVSNMSPEDSSIYLCSVGEMSLGNDAFFGQGTRLTVV.

This clone was detected only a few times. This chain connects TRBV2 to TRBJ1-2, with D possibly matching TRBD1 (5 bases). The CDR3 length is 15 residues. The germline V gene has CDR1 SNHLY and CDR2 FYNNEI. Trimming stripped 8 bases from V and 6 bases from J, with 22 bases between. The CDR3 DNA reads TGTGCCAGCTCCCGAGGTGGGGCAGGGCGGGATGGCTACACCTTC. This translates into CASSRGGAGRDGYTF.

This clone was detected a few times. Compared with germline, one end of the junction differs, possibly owing to a read error. The chain couples TRBV10-3 to TRBJ2-3; perhaps D is TRBD1 or TRBD2 (6 bases each). Germline assignment: CDR1 ENHRY and CDR2 SYGVKD. The CDR3 consists of 14 residues. The CDR3, as DNA: TGTGCCATGAGTGGGGGCGGGGGCACAGATACGCAGTATTTT. Its protein product is CAMSGGGGTDTQYF.

The chain employs TRBV5-1 and TRBJ1-5; 11 nucleotides match TRBD1. With 0 bases clipped from V and 6 bases from J, the junction kept 2 bases outside the gene matches. CDR3 length: 15 residues. The V gene's germline CDR1 is SGHRS and CDR2 YFSETQ. The CDR3 nucleotides read TGCGCCAGCAGCTTGGAGGGGACAGGGGGTCAGCCCCAGCATTTT. As protein: CASSLEGTGGQPQHF.

V and J are TRBV11-2 and TRBJ2-3; 8 bases align to TRBD1. This CDR3 is 15 amino acids long. From germline, CDR1 is SGHAT and CDR2 FQNNGV. With 5 bases clipped from V and 2 bases from J, the junction kept 6 bases outside the gene matches. The CDR3: CASSTRQGITDTQYF. CDR3 DNA: TGTGCCAGCAGCACCAGACAGGGGATCACAGATACGCAGTATTTT.

The genes are TRBV29-1 and TRBJ1-3, with no clear D. V was pared by 6 bases and J by 0 bases, with 18 bases between. The CDR3 sequence is 16 residues long. Germline CDR1 reads SQVTM; CDR2 reads ANQGSEA. The CDR3 DNA follows: TGCAGCGTCGCCTTTGTGTCGTTAAGCTCTGGAAACACCATATATTTT. Encoded protein: CSVAFVSLSSGNTIYF.

A single count supports this clone. V is TRBV5-1 and J is TRBJ1-1, with a weak D call TRBD1 (5 bases). The CDR3 length is 16 residues. The germline V and J ends were trimmed by 0 bases and 0 bases, with 12 bases remaining between them. Germline V CDR1 and CDR2: SGHRS, YFSETQ. The CDR3 nucleotides are TGCGCCAGCAGCTTGGTTGGGGGAGAACTGAACACTGAAGCTTTCTTT. It yields the protein CASSLVGGELNTEAFF.

The rearrangement uses TRBV7-2 and TRBJ2-1, with no clear D. The germline V gene has CDR1 SGHTA and CDR2 FQGNSA. V was clipped by 4 bases and J by 6 bases, with 7 bases between them. This CDR3 comprises 12 residues. In DNA form, the CDR3 reads TGTGCCAGCAGCTATCAGCGCAATGAGCAGTTCTTC. This encodes CASSYQRNEQFF.

This clone was counted a few times. This chain connects TRBV29-1 to TRBJ2-7; 8 nucleotides match TRBD1. Germline V gene data show CDR1 as SQVTM and CDR2 as ANQGSEA. V gave up 4 bases and J gave up 0 bases; unmatched junction bases: 2. The CDR3 runs 13 residues. The CDR3 here is CSVGDRFSYEQYF. The DNA of the CDR3 is TGCAGCGTTGGGGACAGGTTCTCCTACGAGCAGTACTTC.

This chain connects TRBV30 to TRBJ1-1; D gene unclear. This CDR3 spans 12 amino acids. Germline V CDR1 and CDR2: GTSNPN, SVGIG (reference sequence). The V end lost 4 bases, the J end lost 0 bases, and 6 bases lay between the germline ends. As DNA, the CDR3 is TGTGCCTGGACCACAGTGAACACTGAAGCTTTCTTT. Its translation: CAWTTVNTEAFF.

The genes are TRBV2 and TRBJ2-3, with D uncertain. The germline V gene has CDR1 SNHLY and CDR2 FYNNEI. The V end was cut by 7 bases, the J end by 1 base, with 9 bases between. The CDR3 runs to 13 residues. The DNA for the CDR3 is TGTGCCAGCATCCGACGCGGCACAGATACGCAGTATTTT. This gives the protein CASIRRGTDTQYF.

V usage is TRBV29-1 and J usage is TRBJ1-1; D not resolved. CDR1 and CDR2 from the germline V gene are SQVTM and ANQGSEA. This CDR3 contains 13 residues. V lost 4 bases to trimming and J lost 2 bases, with 11 bases between them. CDR3 protein: CSVGAVVNTEAFF. For the CDR3, the DNA is TGCAGCGTTGGTGCGGTGGTTAACACTGAAGCTTTCTTT.

The table lists this clone with a few counts. This chain uses TRBV9 with TRBJ2-3; D uncertain. The CDR3 contains 15 residues. Germline CDR1 and CDR2: SGDLS and YYNGEE. The V and J ends lost 2 bases and 1 base respectively, with 11 bases between them. The CDR3 DNA sequence: TGTGCCAGCAGCGTCTTGGCTAGTGGCACAGATACGCAGTATTTT. Translation gives CASSVLASGTDTQYF.

This chain uses TRBV7-8 with TRBJ1-2; a possible D gene is TRBD1 (6 bases). This CDR3 region has 14 residues. CDR1 and CDR2 (germline): SGHVS, FQNEAQ. V dropped 1 base and J dropped 4 bases, with 10 bases sitting between them. In nucleotides, the CDR3 is TGTGCCAGCAGCTTAGATGGCAGGGGCTATGGCTACACCTTC. It translates to CASSLDGRGYGYTF.

This rearrangement joins TRBV7-9 to TRBJ2-7, with 9 positions matching TRBD1. Germline V gene sequence: CDR1 SEHNR, CDR2 FQNEAQ (reference sequence). V shed 5 bases, J shed 3 bases, and the junction held 5 bases outside the gene matches. CDR3 size: 14 residues. For the CDR3, the DNA is TGTGCCAGCAGCGAAGGGACAGGGAACTACGAGCAGTACTTC. This sequence encodes CASSEGTGNYEQYF.

This clone was detected only a few times. This chain uses TRBV6-5 with TRBJ2-7, with 8 bases matching TRBD1. Germline CDR1 is MNHEY and CDR2 is SVGAGI. The CDR3 spans 15 residues. V trimming: 5 bases; J trimming: 4 bases; junction bases outside the gene matches: 10. CDR3 region: CASSADGTGSYEQYF. The CDR3 DNA is TGTGCCAGCAGTGCCGACGGGACAGGTTCTTACGAGCAGTACTTC.

The chain recombines TRBV7-3 with TRBJ1-2; 11 nucleotides line up with TRBD1. The germline V gene has CDR1 SGHTA and CDR2 FQGTGA. The CDR3 has 13 residues. V gave up 4 bases and J gave up 6 bases; unmatched junction bases: 1. The CDR3 loop reads CASSWDRGNGYTF. The CDR3 DNA follows: TGTGCCAGCAGCTGGGACAGGGGGAATGGCTACACCTTC.

This clone has only a few counts. V usage is TRBV7-2 and J usage is TRBJ2-7; TRBD2 might be the D (6 bases). The CDR3 length is 14 residues. The V end was cut by 1 base, the J end by 6 bases, with 13 bases between. Per the germline V gene, CDR1 is SGHTA and CDR2 is FQGNSA. DNA for the CDR3: TGTGCCAGCAGCTTAGAGCGACTAGGCGCCGAGCAGTACTTC. This codes for CASSLERLGAEQYF. The variable domain in full, completed from reference TRBV7-2 and TRBJ2-7, reads GAGVSQSPSNKVTEKGKDVELRCDPISGHTALYWYRQSLGQGLEFLIYFQGNSAPDKSGLPSDRFSAERTGGSVSTLTIQRTQQEDSAVYLCASSLERLGAEQYFGPGTRLTVT.

The chain joins TRBV7-9 to TRBJ2-6; no clear D gene. The CDR3 sequence is 17 residues long. V was shortened by 1 base and J by 0 bases, with 10 bases between the two germline ends. Germline values: CDR1 SEHNR, CDR2 FQNEAQ (reference sequence). The DNA of the CDR3 is TGTGCCAGCAGCTTAGGGGCTTCACACTCTGGGGCCAACGTCCTGACTTTC. It encodes CASSLGASHSGANVLTF. The entire variable domain, with the rest obtained from reference TRBV7-9 and TRBJ2-6, is as follows: DTGVSQNPRHKITKRGQNVTFRCDPISEHNRLYWYRQTLGQGPEFLTYFQNEAQLEKSRLLSDRFSAERPKGSFSTLEIQRTEQGDSAMYLCASSLGASHSGANVLTFGAGSRLTVL.

Note on this clone: One junction end does not reproduce the germline sequence, and a read error may be involved. The chain links TRBV18 to TRBJ1-4, with a possible D match to TRBD1 (5 bases). The CDR3 is 15 amino acids. Germline-derived CDR1 and CDR2 are KGHSH and LQKENI. The DNA of the CDR3 is TGTGCCAGCTCCCCACGGGGCCAGCCGGGGGAAAAACTGTTTTTT. It encodes CASSPRGQPGEKLFF.

The V gene is TRBV29-1, the J gene TRBJ2-5; 12 bases line up with TRBD2. Germline V lookup: CDR1 SQVTM, CDR2 ANQGSEA. V shed 4 bases, J shed 6 bases, and the junction held 12 bases outside the gene matches. This CDR3 spans 16 amino acids. The CDR3 DNA sequence: TGCAGCGTTGCCCCTAGCGGGGGGGCCGGGAAACAGACCCAGTACTTC. It specifies CSVAPSGGAGKQTQYF.

This clone was observed a handful of times. This chain links TRBV5-6 with TRBJ2-5; D is unresolved. In germline, CDR1 is SGHDT, CDR2 YYEEEE. With 3 bases removed from V and 2 bases from J, the gap between germline ends came to 8 bases. This CDR3 region has 13 residues. In nucleotides, the CDR3 is TGTGCCAGCAGCTCTGAATTGCAAGAGACCCAGTACTTC. Protein sequence: CASSSELQETQYF.

V usage is TRBV15 and J usage is TRBJ2-7, with D possibly called TRBD1 or TRBD2 (7 bases each). The CDR3 totals 14 residues. In germline, CDR1 is LNHNV, CDR2 YYDKDF (reference sequence). V lost 5 bases and J 4 bases, leaving 15 bases between the germline ends. This CDR3 reads CATSPRGDSYEQYF. The CDR3 nucleotides read TGTGCCACCAGCCCCCGGGGGGACAGTTACGAGCAGTACTTC. Full variable domain (rest looked up from reference TRBV15 and TRBJ2-7): DAMVIQNPRYQVTQFGKPVTLSCSQTLNHNVMYWYQQKSSQAPKLLFHYYDKDFNNEADTPDNFQSRRPNTSFCFLDIRSPGLGDTAMYLCATSPRGDSYEQYFGPGTRLTVT.

Ten or more counts support this clone. The J gene is TRBJ2-7, the V gene TRBV6-5; D may match TRBD1 or TRBD2 (5 bases each). The CDR3 spans 14 residues. CDR1 and CDR2 from the germline V gene are MNHEY and SVGAGI. Trimming left V 6 bases short and J 3 bases short, with 15 bases between. In DNA form, the CDR3 reads TGTGCCAGCAGGAAGCCGGGACCGCGCTACGAGCAGTACTTC. As protein: CASRKPGPRYEQYF.